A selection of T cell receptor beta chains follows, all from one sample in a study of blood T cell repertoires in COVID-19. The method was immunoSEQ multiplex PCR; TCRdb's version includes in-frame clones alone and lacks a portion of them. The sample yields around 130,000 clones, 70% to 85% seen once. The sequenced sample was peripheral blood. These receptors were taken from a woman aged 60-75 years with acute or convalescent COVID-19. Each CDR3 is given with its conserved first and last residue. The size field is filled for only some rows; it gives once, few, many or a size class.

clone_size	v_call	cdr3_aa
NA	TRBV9	CASSQAGGADTQYF
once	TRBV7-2	CASSFSPGNTIYF
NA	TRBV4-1	CASSQARTGNNQPQHF
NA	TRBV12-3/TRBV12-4	CASSLDWNQPQHF
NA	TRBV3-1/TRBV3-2	CASSQAPRVNYGYTF
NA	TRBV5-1	CASTGSAYNEQFF
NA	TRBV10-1	CASSPGTGGEVGYTF
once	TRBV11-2	CASHRGGGYWYGYTF
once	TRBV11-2	CASSLDNGDTQYF
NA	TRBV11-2	CASSQGTGRNEKLFF
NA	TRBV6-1	CASSETGTSGFNEQFF
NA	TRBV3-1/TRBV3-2	CASSQAWGHQPQHF
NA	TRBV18	CASSPRRQGEPQHF
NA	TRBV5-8	CASSLAAGGYNEQFF
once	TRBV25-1	CASSDTGYGYTF
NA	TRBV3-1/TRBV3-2	CASSPRTGDPNGYTF
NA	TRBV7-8	CASSLASRETQYF
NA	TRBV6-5	CASSSTGTASYEQYF
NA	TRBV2	CASVGQDNYGYTF
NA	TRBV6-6	CASSPTGGEGYTF
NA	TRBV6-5	CASLTGLNQPQHF
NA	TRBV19	CASNRQLASGSGANVLTF
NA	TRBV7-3	CASSPGQGNSPLHF
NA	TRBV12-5	CASGLGELVVSDEQFF
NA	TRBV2	CASSEDTGNQPQHF
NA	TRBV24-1	CAAGQGRNNEQFF
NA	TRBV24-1	CATSALGRGSTDTQYF
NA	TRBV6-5	CASSYSTGGTGEEAFF
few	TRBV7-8	CASSLVTSNTEAFF
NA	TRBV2	CAGGPVDTQYF
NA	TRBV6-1	CASSEVSTTGGNYGYTF
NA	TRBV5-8	CASRFSSYNEQFF
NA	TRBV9	CASSSQARDTTNTEAFF
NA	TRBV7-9	CASRPGQNSYEQYF
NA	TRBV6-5	CASRAANYGYTF
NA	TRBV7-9	CASSLEDRQGGYTF
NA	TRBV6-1	CASSEYPLYEQYF
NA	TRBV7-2	CASTSGDTQYF
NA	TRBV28	CASSSIDRVLGGYTF
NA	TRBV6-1	CASSEGTGNSNYGYTF
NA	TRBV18	CASSPLAGEETQYF
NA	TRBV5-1	CASSDKGQGANYGYTF
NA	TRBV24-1	CATSPTGGEYGYTF
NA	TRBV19	CASSIKRATAMGETQYF
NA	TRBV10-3	CAISEYGQGAGLGGYTF
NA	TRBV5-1	CASSPRSGPNQPQHF
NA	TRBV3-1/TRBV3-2	CASSLGTGGFSPLHF
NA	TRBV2	CASSGTINSPLHF
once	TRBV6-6	CASRQNGRGPGYTF
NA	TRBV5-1	CASRIDSSYNSPLHF
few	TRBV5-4	CASSDSGGVQETQYF
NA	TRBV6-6	CASSPTGGTEAFF
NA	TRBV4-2	CASSQDPTGGSGNTIYF
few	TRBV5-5	CASSWAPRNTEAFF
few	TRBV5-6	CASSTDRGSSYNSPLHF